One and the same sample provided the 18 T cell receptor beta chains below, sequenced in a study of neurological immune-mediated disorders. TCRdb re-called the 5' RACE reads through MiXCR, storing one row per CDR3 protein. Found here are some 80,000 distinct CDR3 sequences, 5.8% of them singletons; the top ten hold approximately 7.9%. Specified time point: longitudinal time-point 2. The source material was PBMCs. The receptors were sampled from a woman aged 55-75 years with multiple sclerosis.

This clonotype has ten or more counts. The chain carries TRBV29-1 and TRBJ1-1; TRBD1 might be the D (6 bases). This CDR3 contains 14 residues. V was trimmed by 1 base and J by 6 bases, leaving 15 bases between them. Germline V gene lookup returns CDR1 SQVTM and CDR2 ANQGSEA. CDR3 in DNA: TGCAGCGTTGAAGTCCTAGGGGGGGGGCCTGAAGCTTTCTTT. It is translated as CSVEVLGGGPEAFF.

The chain carries TRBV10-2 and TRBJ1-2; no clear D. From germline, CDR1 is WSHSY and CDR2 SAAADI. V lost 7 bases to trimming and J lost 0 bases, with 12 bases between them. CDR3 length: 14 residues. CDR3 protein: CASKESAANYGYTF. The DNA of the CDR3 is TGCGCCAGCAAAGAATCAGCGGCTAACTATGGCTACACCTTC.

This clonotype showed up many times. The chain couples TRBV3-1 to TRBJ2-7; D is unclear. V was pared by 2 bases and J by 8 bases, with 22 bases between. Germline V gene sequence: CDR1 LGHDT, CDR2 YNNKEL (reference sequence). The CDR3 loop spans 16 amino acids. CDR3 region: CASSQMVGIPTVQQYF. In DNA form, the CDR3 reads TGTGCCAGCAGCCAAATGGTGGGGATACCTACCGTCCAGCAGTACTTC.

This clonotype was recorded many times. CDR3 residues: CASSSTGQGVDTQYF. In DNA form, the CDR3 reads TGCGCCAGCAGCTCTACGGGACAGGGGGTCGATACGCAGTATTTT. The chain has TRBV5-1 and TRBJ2-3; 11 nucleotides align to TRBD1. V was pared by 3 bases and J by 6 bases, with 6 bases of the junction left unmatched. The germline gives CDR1 SGHRS, CDR2 YFSETQ. This CDR3 spans 15 amino acids.

This clonotype was found many times. This rearrangement joins TRBV5-5 to TRBJ1-5, with D perhaps TRBD1 (5 bases). The germline V and J ends were trimmed by 4 bases and 0 bases, with 14 bases remaining between them. CDR3 length: 16 amino acids. CDR1 SGHKS and CDR2 YYEKEE come from the germline V gene (reference sequence). Here the CDR3 reads CASSPRGGTSNQPQHF. CDR3 coding DNA: TGTGCCAGCAGCCCCCGGGGGGGGACTAGCAATCAGCCCCAGCATTTT. Full variable domain (rest looked up from reference TRBV5-5 and TRBJ1-5): DAGVTQSPTHLIKTRGQQVTLRCSPISGHKSVSWYQQVLGQGPQFIFQYYEKEERGRGNFPDRFSARQFPNYSSELNVNALLLGDSALYLCASSPRGGTSNQPQHFGDGTRLSIL.

This clonotype was found many times. This chain connects TRBV12-3 or TRBV12-4 to TRBJ2-1; D is ambiguous. The CDR3 contains 13 residues. V gave up 4 bases and J gave up 3 bases, with 7 bases separating them. In DNA form, the CDR3 reads TGTGCCAGCAGTTCCTCGATCTACAATGAGCAGTTCTTC. This encodes CASSSSIYNEQFF.

This clonotype has ten or more counts. CDR3 in amino acids: CASSSGTGADTQYF. The CDR3 DNA sequence: TGTGCCAGCAGTTCCGGGACAGGCGCAGATACGCAGTATTTT. V and J are TRBV6-2 or TRBV6-3 and TRBJ2-3, with 8 bases lining up with TRBD1. The J segment lost 4 bases and the V segment lost 4 bases, leaving 4 bases of the junction unmatched. The CDR3 contains 14 residues. Germline V gene sequence: CDR1 MNHEY, CDR2 SVGEGT.

This clonotype was detected ten times or more. This chain joins TRBV10-3 and TRBJ2-6; 8 positions match TRBD1. In germline, CDR1 is ENHRY, CDR2 SYGVKD. The V and J ends lost 6 bases and 4 bases, in that order; junction bases with no gene match: 11. This CDR3 is built from 17 residues. The CDR3 DNA follows: TGTGCCATCAGCTTGGGACAGGCCGTGCGGGGGGCCAACGTCCTGACTTTC. Translated: CAISLGQAVRGANVLTF.

The J gene is TRBJ2-3, the V gene TRBV20-1; D is perhaps TRBD1 or TRBD2 (6 bases each). Per the germline V gene, CDR1 is DFQATT and CDR2 is SNEGSKA (reference sequence). The CDR3 extends over 16 amino acids. The ends were cut back, 1 base at V and 1 base at J, with 15 bases in the middle. CDR3 bases: TGCAGTGCTAGAGGGAGGGACAACGCAGGCACAGATACGCAGTATTTT. Encoded protein: CSARGRDNAGTDTQYF.

This clonotype was seen ten or more times. The chain couples TRBV5-1 to TRBJ2-2, with 7 bases that match TRBD1. Germline lookup yields CDR1 SGHRS and CDR2 YFSETQ. V gave up 4 bases and J gave up 2 bases; unmatched junction bases: 2. The CDR3 runs to 14 residues. The CDR3 region is CASSPGGNTGELFF. The CDR3 nucleotides are TGCGCCAGCAGCCCAGGGGGAAACACCGGGGAGCTGTTTTTT. The full variable domain, in which reference TRBV5-1 and TRBJ2-2 provide the parts outside the CDR3, is KAGVTQTPRYLIKTRGQQVTLSCSPISGHRSVSWYQQTPGQGLQFLFEYFSETQRNKGNFPGRFSGRQFSNSRSEMNVSTLELGDSALYLCASSPGGNTGELFFGEGSRLTVL.

The rearrangement links TRBV7-6 to TRBJ1-1, with 8 bases identical to TRBD1. J lost 4 bases, V lost 4 bases, and 5 bases had no gene match. CDR3 size: 14 residues. Germline V gene data show CDR1 as SGHVS and CDR2 as FNYEAQ. The CDR3 nucleotides read TGTGCCAGCAGCTCTCAGGGGGCCATCACTGAAGCTTTCTTT. Its translation: CASSSQGAITEAFF.

This clonotype has a handful of counts. This rearrangement joins TRBV3-1 to TRBJ2-1; D gene unclear. V was shortened by 4 bases and J by 2 bases, with 18 bases between the two germline ends. Germline CDR1 LGHDT, CDR2 YNNKEL (reference sequence). This CDR3 is built from 17 residues. The CDR3, as DNA: TGTGCCAGCAGCCGGTGGGTTGCGGCGCAGGCCTACAATGAGCAGTTCTTC. Protein: CASSRWVAAQAYNEQFF.

This clonotype has a count of ten or more. The V and J genes are TRBV5-5 and TRBJ2-7; 7 bases agree with TRBD2. Per germline, CDR1 SGHKS and CDR2 YYEKEE (reference sequence). The ends lost 0 bases at V and 9 bases at J; junction bases unmatched: 12. The CDR3 covers 15 residues. The CDR3 nucleotides are TGTGCCAGCAGCTTGGGCGGGACTAATGAGATCGGGCAGTACTTC. Translation: CASSLGGTNEIGQYF.

This clonotype was picked up many times. The chain combines TRBV6-5 with TRBJ1-1; 7 bases match TRBD1. CDR1 and CDR2 (germline): MNHEY, SVGAGI. This CDR3 has 16 residues. V was pared by 6 bases and J by 4 bases, with 14 bases of the junction left unmatched. CDR3 sequence (DNA): TGTGCCAGCAGCGACGGACAGGCCCTGGGTGGCACTGAAGCTTTCTTT. Protein: CASSDGQALGGTEAFF.

The rearrangement uses TRBV29-1 and TRBJ2-1; weak D call: TRBD2 (6 bases). The germline gives CDR1 SQVTM, CDR2 ANQGSEA. This CDR3 region has 15 residues. Trimming left V 5 bases short and J 0 bases short, with 14 bases between. The CDR3 sequence is CSVPWRDDSYNEQFF. The CDR3 DNA follows: TGCAGCGTTCCTTGGCGGGACGACTCCTACAATGAGCAGTTCTTC.

Many counts were recorded for this clonotype. The chain combines TRBV5-1 with TRBJ2-5; 9 nucleotides agree with TRBD1. Per germline, CDR1 SGHRS and CDR2 YFSETQ. The CDR3 sequence is 16 residues long. V was pared by 2 bases and J by 5 bases, with 10 bases of the junction left unmatched. CDR3 residues: CASSLIAGQGIETQYF. CDR3 sequence (DNA): TGCGCCAGCAGCTTAATTGCAGGACAGGGGATCGAGACCCAGTACTTC.

The sample holds many counts of this clonotype. The chain couples TRBV11-2 to TRBJ2-7; TRBD1 matches at 11 bases. Germline CDR1 SGHAT, CDR2 FQNNGV. V trimming: 5 bases; J trimming: 3 bases; junction bases outside the gene matches: 6. The CDR3 totals 15 residues. The CDR3 nucleotides read TGTGCCAGCAGCATCCCCGGGACAGGGGGCTACGAGCAGTACTTC. Translated, it gives CASSIPGTGGYEQYF.

This clonotype showed up many times. The J gene is TRBJ2-3, the V gene TRBV5-1, with D possibly TRBD2 on 6 matching bases. CDR1 SGHRS and CDR2 YFSETQ come from the germline V gene. The CDR3 extends over 15 amino acids. Deletions cut 3 bases from V and 0 bases from J, with 11 bases between. The CDR3 bases are TGCGCCAGCAGCTACGGGGGAACTAGCACAGATACGCAGTATTTT. It codes for CASSYGGTSTDTQYF. Looking up the rest from reference TRBV5-1 and TRBJ2-3 gives the full variable domain: KAGVTQTPRYLIKTRGQQVTLSCSPISGHRSVSWYQQTPGQGLQFLFEYFSETQRNKGNFPGRFSGRQFSNSRSEMNVSTLELGDSALYLCASSYGGTSTDTQYFGPGTRLTVL.